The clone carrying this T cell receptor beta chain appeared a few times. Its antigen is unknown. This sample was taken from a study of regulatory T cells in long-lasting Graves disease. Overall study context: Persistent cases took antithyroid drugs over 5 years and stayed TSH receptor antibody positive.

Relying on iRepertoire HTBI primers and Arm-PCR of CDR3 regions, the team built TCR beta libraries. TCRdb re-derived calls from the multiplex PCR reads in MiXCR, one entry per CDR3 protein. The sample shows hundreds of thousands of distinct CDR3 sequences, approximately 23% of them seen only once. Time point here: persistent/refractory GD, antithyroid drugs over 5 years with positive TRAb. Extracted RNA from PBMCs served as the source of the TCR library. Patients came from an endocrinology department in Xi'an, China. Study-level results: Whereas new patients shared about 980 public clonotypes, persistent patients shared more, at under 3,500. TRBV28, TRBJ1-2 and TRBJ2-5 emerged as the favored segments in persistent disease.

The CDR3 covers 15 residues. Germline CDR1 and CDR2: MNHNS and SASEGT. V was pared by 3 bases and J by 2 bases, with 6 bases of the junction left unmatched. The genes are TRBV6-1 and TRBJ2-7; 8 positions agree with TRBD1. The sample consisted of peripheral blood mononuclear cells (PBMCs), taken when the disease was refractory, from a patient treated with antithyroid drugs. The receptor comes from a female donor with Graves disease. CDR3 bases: TGTGCCAGCAGTGATACCGGGACAGGAACCTACGAGCAGTACTTC. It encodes CASSDTGTGTYEQYF.